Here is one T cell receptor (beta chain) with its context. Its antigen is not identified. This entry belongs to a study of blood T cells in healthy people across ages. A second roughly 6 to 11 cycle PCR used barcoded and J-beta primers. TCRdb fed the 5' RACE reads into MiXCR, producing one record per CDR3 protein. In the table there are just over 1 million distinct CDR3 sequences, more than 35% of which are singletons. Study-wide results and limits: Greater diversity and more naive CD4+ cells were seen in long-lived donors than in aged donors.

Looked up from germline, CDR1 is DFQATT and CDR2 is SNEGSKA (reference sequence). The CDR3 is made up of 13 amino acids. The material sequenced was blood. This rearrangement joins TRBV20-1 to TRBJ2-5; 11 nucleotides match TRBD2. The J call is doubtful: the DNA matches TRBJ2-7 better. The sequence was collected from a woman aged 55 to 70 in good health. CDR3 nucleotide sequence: TGCAGTGCTGGTAGCGGGAGGGCCCGCGAGCAGTACTTC. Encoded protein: CSAGSGRAREQYF.